The 25 T cell receptor beta chains below come from one sample, sequenced in a study of T cells in women clearing cervical HPV infection listed by TCRdb under 2018. Libraries were prepared through the immunoSEQ multiplex PCR assay. The source is immuneACCESS, and TCRdb retained only in-frame sequences with V and J called. Part of the clones is not carried over; for the studies checked, unresolved V genes explain less than half of this, and the remainder is unexplained. The sample table on file contains tens of thousands of clones. Approximately 9.8% of the sample is taken by the ten largest. The sequencing sample was made of blood buffy coat. The receptors were gathered from a woman between 18 and 70 years old with a cervical HPV16 infection that either progressed to CIN3+ or cleared (not recorded which).

As to this clone: Sequencing ends 3 residues short of the CDR3 end; the germline J gene provides the rest. This chain links TRBV18 with TRBJ1-3, with 7 nucleotides matching TRBD1. The ends lost 5 bases at V and 0 bases at J; junction bases unmatched: 4. Germline CDR1 KGHSH, CDR2 LQKENI. The CDR3 sequence is 15 residues long. The CDR3 loop is CASSSGTVSGNTIYF. The CDR3 bases that were read are TGTGCCAGCTCATCCGGGACAGTCTCTGGAAACACC.

Comment on this clone: The CDR3 end lies 3 residues beyond the end of the read and is filled in from the germline J gene. The rearrangement uses TRBV2 and TRBJ1-1; tentatively, D is TRBD1 (6 bases). The CDR3 extends over 15 amino acids. V lost 6 bases and J lost 5, with 19 bases in between. Germline V gene data show CDR1 as SNHLY and CDR2 as FYNNEI. The sequenced part of the CDR3 DNA is TGTGCCAGCAGCGAGAACAGGGTCCCGGGTACTGAA. It encodes CASSENRVPGTE. The whole CDR3 is CASSENRVPGTEAFF.

In regard to this clone: The sequenced fragment ends 3 residues before the CDR3 boundary, so the rest is inferred from the germline J gene. The chain is built from TRBV7-9 and TRBJ2-7, with 11 nucleotides matching TRBD2. Germline CDR1 reads SEHNR; CDR2 reads FQNEAQ (reference sequence). The J segment lost 6 bases and the V segment lost 4 bases, leaving 8 bases of the junction unmatched. The CDR3 sequence is 15 residues long. This CDR3 reads CASSSRLAGWVEQYF. The sequenced CDR3 bases are TGTGCCAGCAGCTCGAGACTAGCGGGATGGGTCGAG.

As concerns this clone: The read ends 3 residues shy of where the CDR3 ends; the end is completed using the germline J gene. Other DNA sequences in this sample translate to the same CDR3. The chain is built from TRBV6-4 and TRBJ2-1; a weak D match, TRBD1 (5 bases). The V gene's germline CDR1 is MRHNA and CDR2 SNTAGT. The germline V and J ends were trimmed by 4 bases and 2 bases, with 12 bases remaining between them. The CDR3 is made up of 15 amino acids. CDR3 bases read: TGTGCCAGCAGTGGGCAGGGTGGAACCTACAATGAG. Translated, it gives CASSGQGGTYNE. The full CDR3 protein reads CASSGQGGTYNEQFF.

The covered CDR3 bases are TGCGCCAGCAGCCAGACGGGACAGGGAAACACCGGGGAG. Protein product: CASSQTGQGNTGE. The whole CDR3 region reads CASSQTGQGNTGELFF. The chain couples TRBV5-1 to TRBJ2-2; 9 nucleotides line up with TRBD1. The read halts 3 residues ahead of the CDR3 end, with the missing end drawn from the germline J gene. CDR3 length: 16 residues. Germline values: CDR1 SGHRS, CDR2 YFSETQ. V lost 4 bases, J lost 2 bases, and 6 bases stayed unmatched.

Concerning this clone: Coverage ceases 3 residues before the CDR3 finishes, and the germline J gene fills in the end. V is TRBV18 and J is TRBJ2-1, with D possibly matching TRBD1 (6 bases). V was pared by 6 bases and J by 5 bases, with 14 bases between. The CDR3 covers 14 residues. Germline assignment: CDR1 KGHSH and CDR2 LQKENI. The CDR3 loop reads CASSPAQGDNEQFF. The CDR3 bases that were read are TGTGCCAGCTCCCCAGCACAGGGTGACAATGAG.

Comment on this clone: The read finishes 3 residues shy of the CDR3 end, and the germline J gene is used to complete it. This rearrangement joins TRBV5-4 to TRBJ1-1; D call uncertain. CDR1 and CDR2 (germline): SGHNT, YYREEE (reference sequence). V was shortened by 0 bases and J by 5 bases, with 14 bases between the two germline ends. There are 15 residues in the CDR3. The CDR3 reads CASSLASRASTEAFF. The sequenced part of the CDR3 DNA is TGTGCCAGCAGCTTGGCATCGAGGGCGAGTACTGAA.

On this clone itself: From the germline J gene comes the end of the CDR3, since the read stops 3 residues before it. The chain uses TRBV29-1 and TRBJ2-7; 11 bases align to TRBD2. V shed 6 bases, J shed 6 bases, and the junction held 10 bases outside the gene matches. CDR1 SQVTM and CDR2 ANQGSEA come from the germline V gene. This CDR3 region has 14 residues. The CDR3 here is CSVRSSGRMTEQYF. CDR3 bases read: TGCAGCGTCCGGTCTAGCGGGAGGATGACCGAG.

Concerning this clone itself: The read comes to an end 3 residues before the CDR3 does, leaving the germline J gene to fill in the end. V gene TRBV12-3 or TRBV12-4 combines with J gene TRBJ1-5; maybe TRBD1 (5 bases). V dropped 3 bases and J dropped 7 bases, with 13 bases sitting between them. This CDR3 is built from 14 residues. Incomplete CDR3 DNA: TGTGCCAGCAGTTTTCGGCAGGGAGAACAGCCC. It codes for CASSFRQGEQP. The whole CDR3 reads CASSFRQGEQPQHF.

As regards this clone: The missing CDR3 end, 3 residues past where the read stops, is filled in from the germline J gene. The chain couples TRBV20-1 to TRBJ2-1; 8 positions match TRBD2. The germline gives CDR1 DFQATT, CDR2 SNEGSKA (reference sequence). The CDR3 covers 13 residues. V shed 6 bases and J 4 bases; nucleotides not matched to a gene: 5. This CDR3 is CSASAGGYNEQFF. The part of the CDR3 DNA that was read is TGCAGTGCATCCGCGGGGGGATACAATGAG.

A word on this clone: The CDR3 is cut off 3 residues early in the read; its end comes from the germline J gene. The rearrangement links TRBV12-3 or TRBV12-4 to TRBJ2-2; D is ambiguous. The CDR3 contains 15 residues. Trimming left V 5 bases short and J 6 bases short, with 16 bases between. CDR3 in amino acids: CASSQLTPSAGELFF. The DNA read from the CDR3 is TGTGCCAGCAGTCAACTCACGCCAAGCGCCGGGGAG.

As regards this clone: The read finishes 3 residues shy of the CDR3 end, and the germline J gene is used to complete it. This chain connects TRBV7-3 to TRBJ2-1, with D possibly being TRBD2 (6 bases). Trimming left V 2 bases short and J 8 bases short, with 13 bases between. Germline loops: CDR1 SGHTA, CDR2 FQGTGA. The CDR3 totals 14 residues. The CDR3: CASSLGTFGDEQFF. The DNA read from the CDR3 is TGTGCCAGCAGCTTAGGGACTTTCGGCGATGAG.

On this clone itself: The read ends 3 residues early relative to the CDR3; the germline J gene fills the gap. V and J are TRBV6-1 and TRBJ2-1, with 11 nucleotides matching TRBD2. V shed 2 bases, J shed 6 bases, and the junction held 3 bases outside the gene matches. From germline, CDR1 is MNHNS and CDR2 SASEGT. CDR3 length: 15 residues. The covered CDR3 bases are TGTGCCAGCAGTGAAATACTAGCGGGGGCCAATGAG. Its protein product is CASSEILAGANE. The whole CDR3 reads CASSEILAGANEQFF.

About this clone itself: Sequencing ends 3 residues short of the CDR3 end; the germline J gene provides the rest. The genes are TRBV5-1 and TRBJ2-4, with 15 bases matching TRBD2. From germline, CDR1 is SGHRS and CDR2 YFSETQ. Unmatched junction bases numbered 14, after V lost 3 bases and J lost 1 base. CDR3 length: 21 residues. The covered CDR3 bases are TGCGCCAGCAGCTCGTGGACTAGCGGGGGGGCCCCGGTGGGCGCCAAAAACATT. This gives the protein CASSSWTSGGAPVGAKNI. The full CDR3 sequence reads CASSSWTSGGAPVGAKNIQYF.

Remarks on this clone: The CDR3 end lies 3 residues beyond the end of the read and is filled in from the germline J gene. This chain connects TRBV30 to TRBJ2-7; TRBD1 is a possible D gene (5 bases). Germline V gene lookup returns CDR1 GTSNPN and CDR2 SVGIG (reference sequence). V was shortened by 1 base and J by 6 bases, with 13 bases between the two germline ends. The CDR3 extends over 13 amino acids. The DNA read from the CDR3 is TGTGCCTGGAGTGGGGGCGTATCGGGCGAG. Translation: CAWSGGVSGE. The full-length CDR3 reads as CAWSGGVSGEQYF.

A word on this clone: The CDR3 extends 3 residues past the end of the read, so its final part is completed from the germline J gene. V gene TRBV2 combines with J gene TRBJ2-3; 9 bases are shared with TRBD2. The CDR3 contains 18 residues. J was trimmed by 6 bases and V by 8 bases; bases with no gene match: 21. Germline assignment: CDR1 SNHLY and CDR2 FYNNEI. Here the CDR3 reads CASRWVEKRGALTDTQYF. The sequenced part of the CDR3 DNA is TGTGCCAGCCGGTGGGTGGAAAAGCGGGGGGCCCTAACCGATACG.

About this clone itself: With the read ending 3 residues before the CDR3 end, the germline J gene is used to fill in that end. The chain uses TRBV24-1 and TRBJ2-5; D possibly corresponds to TRBD1 (6 bases). CDR1 is KGHDR, CDR2 SFDVKD, per germline. The CDR3 length is 16 residues. Between the trimmed V and J ends, which lost 3 bases and 3 bases, there was a span of 16 bases. The DNA read from the CDR3 is TGTGCCACCAGTGATCAGGGGAAAGGGGGTGAAGAGACC. Translated, it gives CATSDQGKGGEET. The whole CDR3 is CATSDQGKGGEETQYF.

As for this clone: The DNA ends 3 residues before the CDR3 does, and the rest of the CDR3 is filled in from the germline J gene. V is TRBV5-4 and J is TRBJ2-5, with 10 nucleotides matching TRBD2. This CDR3 is built from 16 residues. The germline V gene has CDR1 SGHNT and CDR2 YYREEE (reference sequence). Losses at the gene ends were 3 bases for V and 0 bases for J; bases not matched to a gene: 5. CDR3 sequence: CASSSKRGGNQETQYF. CDR3 DNA, as far as it was read: TGTGCCAGCAGCTCCAAGCGGGGGGGTAACCAAGAGACC.

The CDR3 bases that were read are TGTGCCTCGACGATTAACGCGGCCTACAATGAG. This gives the protein CASTINAAYNE. The entire CDR3 protein is CASTINAAYNEQFF. The chain is built from TRBV2 and TRBJ2-1; unclear D gene. The read ends 3 residues shy of where the CDR3 ends; the end is completed using the germline J gene. Trimming took 11 bases from V and 2 from J, leaving 16 bases between them. Germline V gene lookup returns CDR1 SNHLY and CDR2 FYNNEI. This CDR3 has 14 amino acids. Together with reference TRBV2 and TRBJ2-1, the CDR3 gives the full variable domain: EPEVTQTPSHQVTQMGQEVILRCVPISNHLYFYWYRQILGQKVEFLVSFYNNEISEKSEIFDDQFSVERPDGSNFTLKIRSTKLEDSAMYFCASTINAAYNEQFFGPGTRLTVL.

The CDR3 DNA, read in part, is TGTGCCAGTAGTCTCGGGGATATGTACGAG. This encodes CASSLGDMYE. The CDR3, in full, reads CASSLGDMYEQYF. The chain recombines TRBV19 with TRBJ2-7, with D possibly being TRBD2 (5 bases). The CDR3 goes on 3 residues after the read ends, and that part is filled in from the germline J gene. The CDR3 extends over 13 amino acids. CDR1 LNHDA and CDR2 SQIVND come from the germline V gene (reference sequence). V was trimmed by 5 bases and J by 4 bases, leaving 12 bases between them.

A word on this clone: The CDR3 is cut off 3 residues early in the read; its end comes from the germline J gene. This sequence joins TRBV10-3 and TRBJ1-3; 8 nucleotides agree with TRBD1. V lost 3 bases to trimming and J lost 8 bases; unmatched junction nucleotides: 6. Germline V gene lookup returns CDR1 ENHRY and CDR2 SYGVKD. This CDR3 is 14 amino acids long. The CDR3 sequence is CAISDSTGGYTIYF. The sequenced CDR3 bases are TGTGCCATCAGTGATTCCACAGGGGGATACACC.

As for this clone: The read ends 3 residues early relative to the CDR3; the germline J gene fills the gap. The V call is TRBV2, the J call TRBJ1-2, with a tentative D call TRBD1 (5 bases). The germline V gene has CDR1 SNHLY and CDR2 FYNNEI. The CDR3 consists of 12 residues. Trimming removed 10 bases from V and 3 bases from J, with 12 bases in between. Partial CDR3 DNA: TGTGCCACCCACCAGGGATACTATGGC. Translated: CATHQGYYG. The entire CDR3 is CATHQGYYGYTF.

For this clone: The CDR3 goes on 3 residues after the read ends, and that part is filled in from the germline J gene. V and J are TRBV2 and TRBJ2-5; D call uncertain. The CDR3 is 12 residues long. Between the trimmed V and J ends, which lost 5 bases and 7 bases, there was a span of 11 bases. CDR1 SNHLY and CDR2 FYNNEI come from the germline V gene. CDR3 DNA (partial): TGTGCCAGCAGTTACGTTCTCGGGACC. This encodes CASSYVLGT. The whole CDR3 is CASSYVLGTQYF.

In regard to this clone: The read terminates 3 residues ahead of where the CDR3 ends, so the germline J gene completes it. The V call is TRBV30, the J call TRBJ1-3, with 7 bases matching TRBD1. CDR1 and CDR2 (germline): GTSNPN, SVGIG (reference sequence). The CDR3 covers 15 residues. The trim removed 3 bases at V and 0 bases at J, leaving 5 bases unmatched. The CDR3 bases that were read are TGTGCCTGGAGCATAGGGGACAGCTCTGGAAACACC. Residues: CAWSIGDSSGNT. In full, the CDR3 reads CAWSIGDSSGNTIYF.

The sequenced CDR3 bases are TGCAGCGTTGGAGAGGACTACCACATGAACACTGAA. Protein product: CSVGEDYHMNTE. The entire CDR3 protein is CSVGEDYHMNTEAFF. The gene calls are TRBV29-1 and TRBJ1-1, with D unresolved. The CDR3 extends 3 residues past the end of the read, so its final part is completed from the germline J gene. V was shortened by 4 bases and J by 0 bases, with 15 bases between the two germline ends. This CDR3 has 15 amino acids. Per germline, CDR1 SQVTM and CDR2 ANQGSEA. The variable domain in full, with the rest retrieved from reference TRBV29-1 and TRBJ1-1, is SAVISQKPSRDICQRGTSLTIQCQVDSQVTMMFWYRQQPGQSLTLIATANQGSEATYESGFVIDKFPISRPNLTFSTLTVSNMSPEDSSIYLCSVGEDYHMNTEAFFGQGTRLTVV.